The 28 T cell receptor beta chains below come from one sample, sequenced in a study of technical replicates of blood from a few donors. TCRdb's table, derived via immunoSEQ multiplex PCR, lists solely in-frame clones and lacks some. The table has roughly 74,000 clones, more than 85% seen once. The material sequenced was T cells isolated from PBMCs. The origin of the receptors is a human donor in good health.

This chain joins TRBV9 and TRBJ1-2, with 8 bases fitting TRBD1. With 2 bases clipped from V and 8 bases from J, the junction kept 5 bases outside the gene matches. This CDR3 region has 13 residues. Germline CDR1 and CDR2: SGDLS and YYNGEE. In nucleotides, the CDR3 is TGTGCCAGCAGCGTGGGACAGGATTACGGCTACACCTTC. Its translation is CASSVGQDYGYTF.

CDR3 DNA sequence: TGTGCCAGCAGTTTTGGGACAGGGGCTACCAATGAGCAGTTCTTC. Translated, it gives CASSFGTGATNEQFF. The J gene is TRBJ2-1, the V gene TRBV28; the match to TRBD1 covers 10 bases. The CDR3 consists of 15 residues. Germline assignment: CDR1 MDHEN and CDR2 SYDVKM. V lost 3 bases, J lost 6 bases, and 5 bases stayed unmatched.

V usage is TRBV2 and J usage is TRBJ2-5, with TRBD1 identical over 10 bases. V was clipped by 3 bases and J by 5 bases; unmatched bases: 9. The germline V gene encodes CDR1 SNHLY and CDR2 FYNNEI. The CDR3 covers 16 residues. The CDR3 bases are TGTGCCAGCAGTGATATTCCGGACAGGGGGAGGGAGACCCAGTACTTC. This codes for CASSDIPDRGRETQYF.

The rearrangement uses TRBV5-1 and TRBJ2-7, with a weak D call TRBD1 (6 bases). The CDR3 contains 15 residues. CDR1 SGHRS and CDR2 YFSETQ come from the germline V gene. V was cut by 0 bases and J by 3 bases, with 13 bases left in between. CDR3 loop: CASSLGRGSFYEQYF. The CDR3 DNA follows: TGCGCCAGCAGCTTGGGCAGGGGCTCCTTCTACGAGCAGTACTTC.

This clone showed up just once. The J gene is TRBJ1-2, the V gene TRBV6-6; 8 bases align to TRBD1. Germline V gene lookup returns CDR1 MNHNY and CDR2 SVGAGI (reference sequence). Losses at the gene ends were 4 bases for V and 7 bases for J; bases not matched to a gene: 8. The CDR3 consists of 14 residues. This chain's CDR3 is CASSSLGQGIGYTF. DNA for the CDR3: TGTGCCAGCAGTTCCCTCGGACAGGGAATTGGCTACACCTTC.

The rearrangement joins TRBV14 to TRBJ2-7; maybe TRBD2 (6 bases). The germline gives CDR1 SGHDN, CDR2 FVKESK. Trimming stripped 5 bases from V and 2 bases from J, with 10 bases between. The CDR3 has 13 amino acids. CDR3 in DNA: TGTGCCAGCAGCGCCCGGGAGACCTACGAGCAGTACTTC. The encoded protein is CASSARETYEQYF.

The chain is built from TRBV11-3 and TRBJ2-3; 13 bases map to TRBD2. The CDR3 extends over 16 amino acids. With V trimmed by 4 bases and J by 3 bases, 4 bases remained unmatched. CDR1 and CDR2 from the germline V gene are SGHNT and YENEEA. This chain's CDR3 is CASSSRLAGGTDTQYF. CDR3 coding DNA: TGTGCCAGCAGCTCCCGACTAGCGGGAGGAACAGATACGCAGTATTTT.

CDR3 region: CASSIAGAGQFF. The CDR3 DNA follows: TGTGCCAGCAGTATAGCGGGAGCTGGGCAGTTCTTC. The chain carries TRBV7-6 and TRBJ2-1, with 9 bases aligning to TRBD2. V gave up 6 bases and J gave up 12 bases; unmatched junction bases: 6. Germline loops: CDR1 SGHVS, CDR2 FNYEAQ. This CDR3 has 12 residues.

The J gene is TRBJ2-7, the V gene TRBV5-6; D is possibly TRBD2 (6 bases). Germline V gives CDR1 SGHDT, CDR2 YYEEEE. The CDR3 contains 14 residues. The ends were cut back, 1 base at V and 3 bases at J, with 11 bases in the middle. The CDR3 nucleotides read TGTGCCAGCAGCTTGAATGCGGGATTCTACGAGCAGTACTTC. Translation gives CASSLNAGFYEQYF.

This clone was counted only a few times. V usage is TRBV7-6 and J usage is TRBJ1-5; D ambiguous. Germline V gene lookup returns CDR1 SGHVS and CDR2 FNYEAQ. CDR3 length: 13 residues. V was clipped by 5 bases and J by 0 bases, with 5 bases between them. CDR3 region: CASSPNSNQPQHF. The CDR3 nucleotides are TGTGCCAGCAGCCCTAATAGCAATCAGCCCCAGCATTTT. Full variable domain (outside the CDR3, taken from reference TRBV7-6 and TRBJ1-5): GAGVSQSPRYKVTKRGQDVALRCDPISGHVSLYWYRQALGQGPEFLTYFNYEAQQDKSGLPNDRFSAERPEGSISTLTIQRTEQRDSAMYRCASSPNSNQPQHFGDGTRLSIL.

The table lists this clone with a count of one. Here the CDR3 reads CATSRATGSGYEQYF. The CDR3 DNA reads as TGTGCCACCAGCAGAGCGACAGGGTCGGGCTACGAGCAGTACTTC. The genes are TRBV15 and TRBJ2-7; 7 bases line up with TRBD1. The CDR3 covers 15 residues. CDR1 and CDR2 (germline): LNHNV, YYDKDF (reference sequence). With V trimmed by 1 base and J by 3 bases, 6 bases remained unmatched.

V gene TRBV5-1 combines with J gene TRBJ2-5; D remains ambiguous. The CDR3 totals 13 residues. Trimming left V 5 bases short and J 5 bases short, with 13 bases between. In germline, CDR1 is SGHRS, CDR2 YFSETQ. The CDR3: CASRMLVDETQYF. CDR3 coding DNA: TGCGCCAGCAGGATGCTAGTCGACGAGACCCAGTACTTC.

The DNA of the CDR3 is TGTGCCAGCAGCTTAGTCACAGCCACAGATACGCAGTATTTT. Amino acid sequence: CASSLVTATDTQYF. V usage is TRBV7-2 and J usage is TRBJ2-3; D is unclear. V lost 1 base, J lost 2 bases, and 7 bases lay in between. Germline CDR1 SGHTA, CDR2 FQGNSA. The length of the CDR3 is 14 residues.

The chain has TRBV7-9 and TRBJ2-7; 9 bases match TRBD1. This CDR3 contains 15 residues. V gave up 5 bases and J gave up 5 bases; unmatched junction bases: 10. Germline V gives CDR1 SEHNR, CDR2 FQNEAQ (reference sequence). CDR3 sequence (DNA): TGTGCCAGCAGCGGGGGGGACAGGGAATTTGACGAGCAGTACTTC. Encoded protein: CASSGGDREFDEQYF.

The chain joins TRBV9 to TRBJ1-5; D is uncertain. CDR1 is SGDLS, CDR2 YYNGEE, per germline. Trimming removed 4 bases from V and 6 bases from J, with 11 bases in between. CDR3 length: 13 residues. CDR3 bases: TGTGCCAGCAGCCCAGGAATTAGTCAGCCCCAGCATTTT. Translation: CASSPGISQPQHF.

The chain carries TRBV7-9 and TRBJ1-2; D gene unclear. CDR1 is SEHNR, CDR2 FQNEAQ, per germline (reference sequence). The ends were cut back, 2 bases at V and 6 bases at J, with 13 bases in the middle. This CDR3 region has 14 residues. The CDR3 reads CASSLPWILNGYTF. The DNA of the CDR3 is TGTGCCAGCAGCTTACCATGGATACTAAATGGCTACACCTTC.

The gene calls are TRBV9 and TRBJ2-1; 8 nucleotides agree with TRBD2. The germline V gene encodes CDR1 SGDLS and CDR2 YYNGEE. The CDR3 runs 13 residues. V dropped 1 base and J dropped 6; count of bases not matched to a gene: 0. The chain's CDR3 is CASSVLAGNEQFF. The CDR3 DNA sequence: TGTGCCAGCAGCGTACTAGCGGGCAATGAGCAGTTCTTC.

This clone was seen a handful of times. V and J are TRBV30 and TRBJ1-5, with 7 nucleotides matching TRBD1. Per the germline V gene, CDR1 is GTSNPN and CDR2 is SVGIG (reference sequence). Trimming cost V 0 bases and J 6 bases; bases outside gene matches: 2. The CDR3 covers 13 residues. In nucleotides, the CDR3 is TGTGCCTGGAGTGTACAGGGGTTTCAGCCCCAGCATTTT. The encoded protein is CAWSVQGFQPQHF.

V gene TRBV9 combines with J gene TRBJ2-2, with no clear D. CDR1 and CDR2 from the germline V gene are SGDLS and YYNGEE. CDR3 size: 14 residues. Deletions cut 4 bases from V and 6 bases from J, with 13 bases between. In DNA, the CDR3 is TGTGCCAGCAGCCCCCCTACTTCCGCCGGGGAGCTGTTTTTT. It encodes CASSPPTSAGELFF.

This chain links TRBV29-1 with TRBJ1-3; D possibly corresponds to TRBD1 (5 bases). Germline loops: CDR1 SQVTM, CDR2 ANQGSEA. V was clipped by 3 bases and J by 4 bases, with 19 bases between them. The CDR3 totals 16 residues. CDR3 DNA sequence: TGCAGCGTTGAGGTATTTAAGTTAGGACACGGAAACACCATATATTTT. This sequence encodes CSVEVFKLGHGNTIYF.

The chain employs TRBV11-1 and TRBJ2-3, with TRBD2 matching 9 bases. Germline values: CDR1 SGHAT, CDR2 FQDESV (reference sequence). The CDR3 is made up of 17 amino acids. The J segment lost 0 bases and the V segment lost 1 base, leaving 5 bases of the junction unmatched. The CDR3 DNA reads as TGTGCCAGCAGCTTAGGGTTGCTAGCGGGAAGCACAGATACGCAGTATTTT. Translated: CASSLGLLAGSTDTQYF. Together with reference TRBV11-1 and TRBJ2-3, the CDR3 gives the full variable domain: EAEVAQSPRYKITEKSQAVAFWCDPISGHATLYWYRQILGQGPELLVQFQDESVVDDSQLPKDRFSAERLKGVDSTLKIQPAELGDSAMYLCASSLGLLAGSTDTQYFGPGTRLTVL.

The chain links TRBV7-9 to TRBJ2-6; D is possibly TRBD2 (5 bases). CDR1 and CDR2 from the germline V gene are SEHNR and FQNEAQ (reference sequence). The germline V and J ends were trimmed by 6 bases and 2 bases, with 20 bases remaining between them. CDR3 length: 18 amino acids. CDR3 bases: TGTGCCAGCAGGTCACCTGGAGGTATCCCAGCTGGGGCCAACGTCCTGACTTTC. Protein product: CASRSPGGIPAGANVLTF.

This clone was observed a handful of times. This sequence joins TRBV29-1 and TRBJ1-1, with no clear D. From germline, CDR1 is SQVTM and CDR2 ANQGSEA. The CDR3 consists of 12 residues. V lost 3 bases, J lost 4 bases, and 9 bases lay in between. The CDR3 reads CSVDLLGTEAFF. DNA of the CDR3: TGCAGCGTTGATCTTCTAGGCACTGAAGCTTTCTTT.

The CDR3 loop reads CASSRGQGTPEAFF. In DNA, the CDR3 is TGTGCCAGCAGCCGCGGACAGGGTACCCCTGAAGCTTTCTTT. This sequence joins TRBV5-4 and TRBJ1-1; 8 bases fit TRBD1. The CDR3 consists of 14 residues. V shed 4 bases and J 6 bases; nucleotides not matched to a gene: 8. CDR1 is SGHNT and CDR2 is YYREEE in the germline V gene (reference sequence). Supplemented by reference TRBV5-4 and TRBJ1-1, the full variable domain reads ETGVTQSPTHLIKTRGQQVTLRCSSQSGHNTVSWYQQALGQGPQFIFQYYREEENGRGNFPPRFSGLQFPNYSSELNVNALELDDSALYLCASSRGQGTPEAFFGQGTRLTVV.

The chain joins TRBV27 to TRBJ2-7, with TRBD2 as a possible D gene (6 bases). The length of the CDR3 is 14 residues. Trimming took off 2 bases at V and 5 bases at J, with 13 bases between the two ends. The germline V gene encodes CDR1 MNHEY and CDR2 SMNVEV (reference sequence). The CDR3: CASSLGGIVNEQYF. As DNA, the CDR3 is TGTGCCAGCAGTTTAGGGGGGATCGTGAACGAGCAGTACTTC.

The chain uses TRBV10-3 and TRBJ2-3; D gene uncertain. Trimming stripped 2 bases from V and 0 bases from J, with 12 bases between. The germline V gene encodes CDR1 ENHRY and CDR2 SYGVKD. The CDR3 length is 16 residues. CDR3 protein: CAISEEAAASTDTQYF. The CDR3 DNA is TGTGCCATCAGTGAGGAGGCAGCCGCTAGCACAGATACGCAGTATTTT.

CDR3 coding DNA: TGTGCCAGCAGCGGGGGGGACAGCCTTAATCAGCCCCAGCATTTT. This translates into CASSGGDSLNQPQHF. The chain recombines TRBV9 with TRBJ1-5; 7 nucleotides agree with TRBD1. The germline CDR1 and CDR2 sequences are SGDLS and YYNGEE. This CDR3 contains 15 residues. The trim removed 3 bases at V and 4 bases at J, leaving 7 bases unmatched.

The chain uses TRBV11-3 and TRBJ1-1, with TRBD1 matching over 7 bases. There are 14 residues in the CDR3. The trim removed 5 bases at V and 5 bases at J, leaving 8 bases unmatched. Germline V gene data show CDR1 as SGHNT and CDR2 as YENEEA. The CDR3 region is CASSAGQDGTEAFF. CDR3 in DNA: TGTGCCAGCAGCGCCGGACAGGACGGGACTGAAGCTTTCTTT.